These T cell receptor beta chains were read from a single sample in a study of identifying expanded T cells in peripheral blood. The method was immunoSEQ multiplex PCR; TCRdb's version includes in-frame clones alone and lacks a portion of them. The data hold 75,000 to 90,000 clones, with around four fifths observed a single time. Sequencing was performed on blood. All receptors derive from a person aged 18 to 75 in good health. The CDR3 runs from the conserved cysteine through the conserved F or W. D genes are given only for firm matches. The size field is filled for only some rows; it gives once, few, many or a size class.

J gene: TRBJ2-7; clone size: -; D gene: TRBD2; V gene: TRBV4-1; CDR3 DNA: TGCGCCAGCAGCCACGGGACTAGCGGGAGGATATACGAGCAGTACTTC; CDR3 protein: CASSHGTSGRIYEQYF
J gene: TRBJ1-5; clone size: -; D gene: TRBD1; V gene: TRBV28; CDR3 DNA: TGTGCCAGCAGTTTCGGGGACAGGGGGTCCAATCAGCCCCAGCATTTT; CDR3 protein: CASSFGDRGSNQPQHF
J gene: TRBJ1-2; clone size: -; D gene: -; V gene: TRBV9; CDR3 DNA: TGTGCCAGCAGCGCGCAGAGTAACTATGGCTACACCTTC; CDR3 protein: CASSAQSNYGYTF
J gene: TRBJ2-7; clone size: -; D gene: TRBD1; V gene: TRBV10-3; CDR3 DNA: TGTGCCATCAGTGAGGGACAGGGCTCATCGTACGAGCAGTACTTC; CDR3 protein: CAISEGQGSSYEQYF
J gene: TRBJ2-4; clone size: -; D gene: TRBD2; V gene: TRBV11-2; CDR3 DNA: TGTGCCAGCAGCTTAGCCCCTAGCGGAAACATTCAGTACTTC; CDR3 protein: CASSLAPSGNIQYF
J gene: TRBJ1-2; clone size: -; D gene: -; V gene: TRBV7-2; CDR3 DNA: TGTGCCAGCAGCTTACCAACCGGGTCGGGCTACACCTTC; CDR3 protein: CASSLPTGSGYTF
J gene: TRBJ1-3; clone size: -; D gene: TRBD1; V gene: TRBV9; CDR3 DNA: TGTGCCAGCAGCGCGGAGACAGGGGTTGGAAACACCATATATTTT; CDR3 protein: CASSAETGVGNTIYF
J gene: TRBJ2-4; clone size: few; D gene: -; V gene: TRBV7-9; CDR3 DNA: TGTGCCAGCAGTTTCGCGGAAGCGAAAAACATTCAGTACTTC; CDR3 protein: CASSFAEAKNIQYF
J gene: TRBJ1-3; clone size: -; D gene: TRBD1; V gene: TRBV4-2; CDR3 DNA: TGTGCCAGCAGCCAGACAGGGGCTGGAAACACCATATATTTT; CDR3 protein: CASSQTGAGNTIYF
J gene: TRBJ1-5; clone size: -; D gene: -; V gene: TRBV28; CDR3 DNA: TGTGCCAGCAGTTCCCGGACGGGTCACAATCAGCCCCAGCATTTT; CDR3 protein: CASSSRTGHNQPQHF
J gene: TRBJ2-5; clone size: -; D gene: TRBD1; V gene: TRBV6-5; CDR3 DNA: TGTGCCAGCAGCCTTTCCGGACAGGACCAAGAGACCCAGTACTTC; CDR3 protein: CASSLSGQDQETQYF
J gene: TRBJ2-1; clone size: -; D gene: TRBD1; V gene: TRBV19; CDR3 DNA: TGTGCCAGTTCCTTTCAGGGGGATAGTGAGCAGTTCTTC; CDR3 protein: CASSFQGDSEQFF
J gene: TRBJ1-2; clone size: -; D gene: -; V gene: TRBV4-3; CDR3 DNA: TGCGCCAGCAGCCAAGATGGGGAGCGGGGCTATGGCTACACCTTC; CDR3 protein: CASSQDGERGYGYTF
J gene: TRBJ2-1; clone size: -; D gene: -; V gene: TRBV11-1; CDR3 DNA: TGTGCCAGCCGGCCCCCCTGGTCGGCGGAGGCGCCGGGGGAGCAGTTCTTC; CDR3 protein: CASRPPWSAEAPGEQFF
J gene: TRBJ1-2; clone size: few; D gene: -; V gene: TRBV2; CDR3 DNA: TGTGCCAGCAGAAGAGAGGGGATCGGCTTCACCTTC; CDR3 protein: CASRREGIGFTF
J gene: TRBJ2-2; clone size: -; D gene: -; V gene: TRBV7-9; CDR3 DNA: TGTGCCAGCAGCTTAGCGTGGGGGGACGCGAACACCGGGGAGCTGTTTTTT; CDR3 protein: CASSLAWGDANTGELFF
J gene: TRBJ1-2; clone size: -; D gene: -; V gene: TRBV7-2; CDR3 DNA: TGTGCCAGCAGCTCTGTCGTGAGACCAACTAACTATGGCTACACCTTC; CDR3 protein: CASSSVVRPTNYGYTF
J gene: TRBJ2-7; clone size: once; D gene: TRBD1; V gene: TRBV18; CDR3 DNA: TGTGCCAGCTCACCCAGGGACAGCTCCTACGAGCAGTACTTC; CDR3 protein: CASSPRDSSYEQYF
J gene: TRBJ2-7; clone size: -; D gene: TRBD2; V gene: TRBV10-1; CDR3 DNA: TGCGCCAGCAGAGGACTAGCTTTAGGGTGTCAGTACTTC; CDR3 protein: CASRGLALGCQYF
J gene: TRBJ2-5; clone size: -; D gene: TRBD2; V gene: TRBV27; CDR3 DNA: TGTGCCAGCAGTTTATCCGGGACTAGCGGGAGGCAGACCCAGTACTTC; CDR3 protein: CASSLSGTSGRQTQYF
J gene: TRBJ2-3; clone size: -; D gene: TRBD2; V gene: TRBV7-9; CDR3 DNA: TGTGCCAGCAGCTTAGGACTAGCGAACCCCACAGATACGCAGTATTTT; CDR3 protein: CASSLGLANPTDTQYF
J gene: TRBJ2-5; clone size: -; D gene: TRBD2; V gene: TRBV25-1; CDR3 DNA: TGTGCCAGCAGTCCGGGGGGGACCCAGTACTTC; CDR3 protein: CASSPGGTQYF
J gene: TRBJ1-4; clone size: -; D gene: -; V gene: TRBV19; CDR3 DNA: TGTGCCAGTAGTATGGGGCAGGGTAGGATTGAAAAACTGTTTTTT; CDR3 protein: CASSMGQGRIEKLFF
J gene: TRBJ1-2; clone size: -; D gene: -; V gene: TRBV27; CDR3 DNA: TGTGCCAGCATTGATAACAGGGCGAAGGTTACCTTC; CDR3 protein: CASIDNRAKVTF
J gene: TRBJ2-7; clone size: -; D gene: TRBD1; V gene: TRBV15; CDR3 DNA: TGTGCCACCAGCAGGGGGGACAGTACAACCTACGAGCAGTACTTC; CDR3 protein: CATSRGDSTTYEQYF
J gene: TRBJ2-1; clone size: -; D gene: TRBD1; V gene: TRBV7-2; CDR3 DNA: TGTGCCAGCAGCTCTTACAGGGGCGAGTTGGATGAGCAGTTCTTC; CDR3 protein: CASSSYRGELDEQFF
J gene: TRBJ2-3; clone size: -; D gene: TRBD1; V gene: TRBV2; CDR3 DNA: TGTGCCAGCAGCCGGGACAGGGGAACAGATACGCAGTATTTT; CDR3 protein: CASSRDRGTDTQYF
J gene: TRBJ1-1; clone size: once; D gene: -; V gene: TRBV5-1; CDR3 DNA: TGCGCCAGCAGCCTACGACAGGTCTCCGGCACTGAAGCTTTCTTT; CDR3 protein: CASSLRQVSGTEAFF
J gene: TRBJ2-1; clone size: -; D gene: TRBD2; V gene: TRBV19; CDR3 DNA: TGTGCCAGTGCCCCACAAGCGGGAGGTGAGCAGTTCTTC; CDR3 protein: CASAPQAGGEQFF
J gene: TRBJ1-3; clone size: -; D gene: -; V gene: TRBV5-1; CDR3 DNA: TGCGCCAGCAGCTTGGCAGGGGAAGGAAACACCATATATTTT; CDR3 protein: CASSLAGEGNTIYF
J gene: TRBJ2-7; clone size: -; D gene: TRBD2; V gene: TRBV5-6; CDR3 DNA: TGTGCCAGCAGCGCCGGGACTAGCGGGTCTATCAAGCAGTACTTC; CDR3 protein: CASSAGTSGSIKQYF
J gene: TRBJ1-5; clone size: -; D gene: -; V gene: TRBV4-2; CDR3 DNA: TGTGCCAGCAGCCAAGATTTCGGGGGAGACCAGCCCCAGCATTTT; CDR3 protein: CASSQDFGGDQPQHF
J gene: TRBJ1-4; clone size: once; D gene: -; V gene: TRBV4-1; CDR3 DNA: TGCGCCAGCGAACGAGGACCGGGGGGGAATGAAAAACTGTTTTTT; CDR3 protein: CASERGPGGNEKLFF
J gene: TRBJ1-1; clone size: -; D gene: -; V gene: TRBV15; CDR3 DNA: TGTGCCACCAGCAGAGACAGGGCCTTTTTGGGGACTGAAGCTTTCTTT; CDR3 protein: CATSRDRAFLGTEAFF
J gene: TRBJ2-1; clone size: -; D gene: TRBD2; V gene: TRBV7-7; CDR3 DNA: TGTGCTAGCAGCCCCGGACTAGCGGGAGGGCCTTCCGATGAGCAGTTCTTC; CDR3 protein: CASSPGLAGGPSDEQFF
J gene: TRBJ2-7; clone size: -; D gene: TRBD1; V gene: TRBV28; CDR3 DNA: TGTGCCAGCAGCCCCGGGACAGGAAACTACGAGCAGTACTTC; CDR3 protein: CASSPGTGNYEQYF
J gene: TRBJ2-7; clone size: -; D gene: -; V gene: TRBV7-9; CDR3 DNA: TGTGCCAGCAGCTTAGGACGCGACAGGCGCACCTACGAGCAGTACTTC; CDR3 protein: CASSLGRDRRTYEQYF
J gene: TRBJ2-7; clone size: -; D gene: -; V gene: TRBV19; CDR3 DNA: TGTGCCAGCGCCCCAGGGGGGAGTCGCGGCGAGCAGTACTTC; CDR3 protein: CASAPGGSRGEQYF
J gene: TRBJ2-5; clone size: few; D gene: TRBD2; V gene: TRBV6-6; CDR3 DNA: TGTGCCAGCACCCCGGGACTAGCGGGGTTAGGGGAGACCCAGTACTTC; CDR3 protein: CASTPGLAGLGETQYF
J gene: TRBJ1-2; clone size: -; D gene: -; V gene: TRBV18; CDR3 DNA: TGTGCCAGCTCACCGAACGGGGGCGCTGAGGGCTACACCTTC; CDR3 protein: CASSPNGGAEGYTF